The clone carrying this T cell receptor (beta chain) was detected a few times. What it recognizes is unknown. Donors sampled were nominally healthy, though unrecorded immune exposures were likely. Use of 60 Vbeta and 13 Jbeta primers characterized the PCR. Clones were sequenced by immunoSEQ multiplex PCR, and TCRdb holds only the in-frame ones, with some missing. The sample yields 100,000 or so clones, roughly 66% seen once. The CDR3 runs 13 residues. Germline CDR1 MNHEY, CDR2 SVGAGI. Trimming left V 6 bases short and J 1 base short, with 9 bases between. The data were obtained in a study of cytomegalovirus exposure and HLA in healthy donors. Study-level background: Out of 150 million to 200 million T cells, an earlier analysis found around 110 million unique TCR beta sequences in total. When 350 to 400 donors were genotyped, 81% of them were found to fall in the Caucasian-associated ancestry cluster.

Overall study findings and caveats: An analysis done earlier found most TCR beta V segments productive about 87% or about 30% of the time.

This clonotype originated in a man under 40 in good health and CMV-seronegative. Sequencing was performed on PBMCs. The chain uses TRBV6-5 and TRBJ1-1, with a possible D match to TRBD1 (5 bases). CDR3 DNA sequence: TGTGCCAGCAGCACCCAGGGGAACACTGAAGCTTTCTTT. Its protein is CASSTQGNTEAFF.